This T cell receptor (beta chain) comes out of a study of radiotherapy plus CTLA-4 blockade in lung cancer. Only in-frame clones appear in the TCRdb table, and some are missing; sequencing was by immunoSEQ multiplex PCR. The sample includes tens of thousands of clones, roughly 85% seen only once; the top ten take 8.5% to 10%. CDR3 length: 16 amino acids. Between the trimmed V and J ends, which lost 6 bases and 1 base, there was a span of 16 bases. CDR1 and CDR2 from the germline V gene are SNHLY and FYNNEI. Study observations and caveats: TCR clones from tumors expanded in blood after radiotherapy plus ipilimumab.

Concerning this clone: The antigen remains undetermined.

The chain is built from TRBV2 and TRBJ1-3, with D hard to call. The origin of this receptor is a human donor with non-small cell lung cancer who had a complete response to radiotherapy plus ipilimumab. The input for sequencing was peripheral blood, taken from a patient treated with radiotherapy plus ipilimumab. The CDR3 spells CASRSGSVISGNTIYF. DNA of the CDR3: TGTGCCAGCAGGTCTGGGTCAGTGATATCTGGAAACACCATATATTTT.